Sequencing of this TCR beta chain was carried out in a study of T-cell reconstitution after alpha-beta-depleted transplantation in children. This CDR3 is 17 amino acids long. The V gene's germline CDR1 is SGHRS and CDR2 YFSETQ. Trimming cost V 1 base and J 1 base; bases outside gene matches: 2. Library preparation (for TCRbeta) was performed with unique molecular identifiers. TCRdb redid the calling of the PCR reads with MiXCR, one entry per CDR3 protein. The profile covers 300,000 to 350,000 distinct CDR3 sequences, with 23% appearing a single time and about a tenth taken by the ten largest. Study-wide points: Reportedly, only several hundred clones from non-depleted graft cells drove alpha-beta T-cell counts at about two months. Newly produced T cells mostly accounted for T-cell counts and diversity one year post-transplant. Surviving recipient T cells and thymic progenitors produced the high day-60 TCRbeta diversity seen in some patients.

There are a few counts of this clonotype. Antigen specificity is unknown. The sample was PBMCs, mostly from graft donor cells, taken 180 days after TCRalphabeta/CD19-depleted stem cell transplant. The origin of this receptor is a male patient aged 10 to 17 who had a stem cell transplant for acute lymphoblastic leukemia, so the T cells may come from the graft donor. The chain employs TRBV5-1 and TRBJ2-2; 12 positions match TRBD2. The CDR3 loop is CASSLSLAGGNTGELFF. CDR3 DNA: TGCGCCAGCAGCTTGTCACTAGCGGGAGGGAACACCGGGGAGCTGTTTTTT.